This T cell receptor (beta chain) is from a study of shared clonotypes between healthy human individuals. This table comes from immunoSEQ multiplex PCR, and its TCRdb copy is limited to in-frame clones, with some not included. The table shows around 1,000,000 clones, with 70% to 85% occurring only once. Study-level results: Sorted-subset sequencing was shown by rarefaction to be incomplete despite large depth.

About this clone itself: What it recognizes is unknown.

The source material was memory CD4+ T cells from PBMCs. The subset: CD45RA-negative fraction. This receptor was obtained from a man younger than 30 in good health. Some clones in this sample may be carry-over from other donors' samples.

The CDR3 coding sequence is TGTGCCAGCAGCTTTGGAAGGGGCGCGGGAGAGACCCAGTACTTC. Encoded protein: CASSFGRGAGETQYF. The V gene is TRBV7-8, the J gene TRBJ2-5; D assignment may be TRBD1 or TRBD2 (5 bases each). CDR1 is SGHVS and CDR2 is FQNEAQ in the germline V gene. This CDR3 has 15 residues. Trimming left V 3 bases short and J 4 bases short, with 15 bases between.